A single sample gave rise to the 21 T cell receptor beta chains below, sequenced in a study of a mutant IDH1 vaccine in newly diagnosed glioma. Time point given: week 35, safety follow-up. Each vaccine dose was 300 ug of mutant IDH1 20-mer peptide, with topical imiquimod. No antigen has been identified for these receptors. Clones were read by immunoSEQ multiplex PCR, and TCRdb kept only the in-frame ones, dropping some. The table lists about 56,000 clones, roughly nine tenths of them singletons. The sample in question was PBMCs, obtained from a glioma patient whose treatment included an IDH1 peptide vaccine. These receptors were obtained from a man aged 40-49 years with glioma.

CDR3 amino acids: CASSQDVYQREGGELFF. The CDR3, as DNA: TGCGCCAGCAGCCAAGATGTTTACCAGCGGGAGGGCGGGGAGCTGTTTTTT. The V call is TRBV4-1, the J call TRBJ2-2; TRBD2 agrees at 10 bases. This CDR3 is 17 amino acids long. The germline gives CDR1 MGHRA, CDR2 YSYEKL. Trimming at V came to 0 bases and at J to 7 bases, leaving 8 bases not matched to a gene.

The J gene is TRBJ2-7, the V gene TRBV4-2, with D possibly matching TRBD2 (6 bases). CDR1 is LGHNA, CDR2 YNFKEQ, per germline. CDR3 length: 17 amino acids. Trimming removed 0 bases from V and 4 bases from J, with 19 bases in between. CDR3 DNA sequence: TGTGCCAGCAGCCAAGAAGGGACCTTCGGGGGACTTTACGAGCAGTACTTC. It is translated as CASSQEGTFGGLYEQYF.

Comment on this clone: Mismatch with germline at one junction end may stem from a read error. V and J are TRBV7-9 and TRBJ2-5; 9 bases match TRBD2. This CDR3 contains 12 residues. Germline CDR1 reads SEHNR; CDR2 reads FQNEAQ (reference sequence). Written as DNA, the CDR3 is TGTGCCAGCAGCTTAGAGACTAGCGGAGGCCACTTC. This gives the protein CASSLETSGGHF.

The genes are TRBV20-1 and TRBJ2-7, with D perhaps TRBD1 (6 bases). CDR1 DFQATT and CDR2 SNEGSKA come from the germline V gene (reference sequence). This CDR3 spans 10 amino acids. The germline V and J ends were trimmed by 7 bases and 8 bases, with 12 bases remaining between them. CDR3 DNA: TGCAGTGGGGGACAAGAGAAGCAGTACTTC. This gives the protein CSGGQEKQYF.

The V gene is TRBV2, the J gene TRBJ1-2; D is ambiguous. CDR3 length: 13 residues. Per germline, CDR1 SNHLY and CDR2 FYNNEI. V was clipped by 4 bases and J by 2 bases, with 8 bases between them. The CDR3 region has the DNA TGTGCCAGCAGTGTGGGCGGGAACTATGGCTACACCTTC. Its translation is CASSVGGNYGYTF. Combining the CDR3 with reference TRBV2 and TRBJ1-2 gives the whole variable domain EPEVTQTPSHQVTQMGQEVILRCVPISNHLYFYWYRQILGQKVEFLVSFYNNEISEKSEIFDDQFSVERPDGSNFTLKIRSTKLEDSAMYFCASSVGGNYGYTFGSGTRLTVV.

This chain uses TRBV7-9 with TRBJ1-1; a possible D gene is TRBD1 (5 bases). The CDR3 length is 14 residues. V lost 1 base and J lost 2, with 8 bases in between. Germline assignment: CDR1 SEHNR and CDR2 FQNEAQ (reference sequence). Here the CDR3 reads CASSLGGINTEAFF. The CDR3 DNA sequence: TGTGCCAGCAGCTTAGGGGGGATAAACACTGAAGCTTTCTTT.

The genes are TRBV4-3 and TRBJ2-3; D is unclear. CDR3 length: 14 residues. Germline V gives CDR1 LGHNA, CDR2 YSLEER. Between the trimmed V and J ends, which lost 4 bases and 2 bases, there was a span of 10 bases. CDR3 protein: CASSRNDVTDTQYF. CDR3 DNA: TGCGCCAGCAGCCGGAACGATGTCACAGATACGCAGTATTTT.

This chain connects TRBV7-2 to TRBJ2-1; the match to TRBD2 covers 7 bases. The germline CDR1 and CDR2 sequences are SGHTA and FQGNSA. With V trimmed by 8 bases and J by 9 bases, 13 bases remained unmatched. CDR3 length equals 14 residues. The CDR3 is CASLPQRGPSEQFF. The DNA of the CDR3 is TGTGCCAGCCTCCCACAGCGGGGACCCAGTGAGCAGTTCTTC.

J is TRBJ2-3 and V is TRBV5-5; no clear D gene. Germline-derived CDR1 and CDR2 are SGHKS and YYEKEE (reference sequence). This CDR3 is built from 15 residues. Trimming took 0 bases from V and 2 from J, leaving 10 bases between them. The CDR3 spells CASSLDHTLTDTQYF. In DNA form, the CDR3 reads TGTGCCAGCAGCTTGGACCATACGCTCACAGATACGCAGTATTTT.

The rearrangement links TRBV7-9 to TRBJ2-5; TRBD1 matches 8 bases. The CDR3 extends over 16 amino acids. The ends lost 1 base at V and 1 base at J; junction bases unmatched: 5. Germline lookup yields CDR1 SEHNR and CDR2 FQNEAQ (reference sequence). CDR3 nucleotides: TGTGCCAGCAGCTTAGGTCAGGGGGCAACCCAAGAGACCCAGTACTTC. Amino acid sequence: CASSLGQGATQETQYF.

The chain links TRBV14 to TRBJ2-7, with D uncertain. The germline CDR1 and CDR2 sequences are SGHDN and FVKESK. The ends were cut back, 0 bases at V and 3 bases at J, with 12 bases in the middle. The CDR3 is 15 residues long. This CDR3 reads CASSQEGPGSYEQYF. DNA of the CDR3: TGTGCCAGCAGCCAAGAAGGTCCAGGAAGCTACGAGCAGTACTTC. The full variable domain, with the rest looked up from reference TRBV14 and TRBJ2-7, is EAGVTQFPSHSVIEKGQTVTLRCDPISGHDNLYWYRRVMGKEIKFLLHFVKESKQDESGMPNNRFLAERTGGTYSTLKVQPAELEDSGVYFCASSQEGPGSYEQYFGPGTRLTVT.

The genes are TRBV28 and TRBJ1-1, with D uncertain. The V gene lost 3 bases and the J gene lost 11 bases, with 16 bases spanning the gap. Germline CDR1 MDHEN, CDR2 SYDVKM. This CDR3 region has 13 residues. This CDR3 is CASSFGGAWEAFF. The CDR3 nucleotides are TGTGCCAGCAGTTTTGGAGGAGCCTGGGAGGCTTTCTTT.

The chain carries TRBV5-1 and TRBJ2-3, with a tentative D call TRBD1 (5 bases). The CDR3 is made up of 15 amino acids. Germline V CDR1 and CDR2: SGHRS, YFSETQ. The V end was cut by 4 bases, the J end by 0 bases, with 12 bases between. The CDR3 bases are TGCGCCAGCAGCGGGGCAGACTCTAGCACAGATACGCAGTATTTT. Translating gives CASSGADSSTDTQYF.

This clone was seen once. This chain joins TRBV7-2 and TRBJ2-1; 8 bases match TRBD1. The junction had 10 bases not matched to a gene; V was cut back by 6 bases and J by 6 bases. Germline lookup yields CDR1 SGHTA and CDR2 FQGNSA. The length of the CDR3 is 15 residues. In nucleotides, the CDR3 is TGTGCCAGCAGGGGGCAACACGGGACAGGCAATGAGCAGTTCTTC. Translated: CASRGQHGTGNEQFF.

The J gene is TRBJ2-3, the V gene TRBV18, with D possibly TRBD1 on 7 matching bases. Germline CDR1 reads KGHSH; CDR2 reads LQKENI. Trimming took off 4 bases at V and 4 bases at J, with 24 bases between the two ends. The CDR3 length is 18 residues. CDR3 nucleotides: TGTGCCAGCTCACTCATCCGCCCAGGGGGGCGTGGGGCAGATACGCAGTATTTT. It is translated as CASSLIRPGGRGADTQYF. Complete variable domain (other parts from reference TRBV18 and TRBJ2-3): NAGVMQNPRHLVRRRGQEARLRCSPMKGHSHVYWYRQLPEEGLKFMVYLQKENIIDESGMPKERFSAEFPKEGPSILRIQQVVRGDSAAYFCASSLIRPGGRGADTQYFGPGTRLTVL.

This rearrangement joins TRBV19 to TRBJ1-1; 8 nucleotides agree with TRBD1. The CDR3 is 14 residues long. Trimming took 6 bases from V and 0 from J; bases not matched to a gene: 3. The V gene's germline CDR1 is LNHDA and CDR2 SQIVND (reference sequence). The CDR3 DNA reads TGTGCCAGTAGCCCGGGACAGGTGAACACTGAAGCTTTCTTT. Translated: CASSPGQVNTEAFF.

The chain is built from TRBV2 and TRBJ2-1, with D maybe TRBD2 (6 bases). With 3 bases removed from V and 3 bases from J, the gap between germline ends came to 12 bases. From germline, CDR1 is SNHLY and CDR2 FYNNEI. The CDR3 extends over 15 amino acids. The CDR3: CASSDGMGGYNEQFF. The CDR3 nucleotides are TGTGCCAGCAGTGACGGGATGGGGGGCTACAATGAGCAGTTCTTC.

CDR3 protein: CASSLGGNSYNEQFF. In DNA form, the CDR3 reads TGTGCCAGCAGCTTGGGCGGAAACTCCTACAATGAGCAGTTCTTC. The rearrangement uses TRBV7-2 and TRBJ2-1; D is unclear. V was cut by 3 bases and J by 0 bases, with 9 bases left in between. This CDR3 contains 15 residues. Germline CDR1 reads SGHTA; CDR2 reads FQGNSA.

The chain carries TRBV4-1 and TRBJ2-2; TRBD1 might be the D (6 bases). Germline V CDR1 and CDR2: MGHRA, YSYEKL. CDR3 size: 13 residues. V lost 8 bases and J 5 bases, leaving 12 bases between the germline ends. In nucleotides, the CDR3 is TGCGCCAGCGGAGAAACAGGGACCGGGGAGCTGTTTTTT. As protein: CASGETGTGELFF.

The genes are TRBV5-6 and TRBJ2-1; D is uncertain. CDR3 size: 13 residues. The germline gives CDR1 SGHDT, CDR2 YYEEEE. Trimming removed 2 bases from V and 5 bases from J, with 8 bases in between. CDR3 nucleotide sequence: TGTGCCAGCAGCTTTGGAGAAAACAATGAGCAGTTCTTC. This encodes CASSFGENNEQFF.

The V call is TRBV10-3, the J call TRBJ2-7; 9 positions match TRBD1. Per the germline V gene, CDR1 is ENHRY and CDR2 is SYGVKD. The CDR3 is 17 amino acids. The V segment lost 1 base and the J segment 5 bases; nucleotides outside the gene matches: 12. CDR3 sequence: CAISEWGWTGEGNEQYF. The CDR3 DNA reads as TGTGCCATCAGTGAGTGGGGTTGGACAGGGGAAGGTAACGAGCAGTACTTC.